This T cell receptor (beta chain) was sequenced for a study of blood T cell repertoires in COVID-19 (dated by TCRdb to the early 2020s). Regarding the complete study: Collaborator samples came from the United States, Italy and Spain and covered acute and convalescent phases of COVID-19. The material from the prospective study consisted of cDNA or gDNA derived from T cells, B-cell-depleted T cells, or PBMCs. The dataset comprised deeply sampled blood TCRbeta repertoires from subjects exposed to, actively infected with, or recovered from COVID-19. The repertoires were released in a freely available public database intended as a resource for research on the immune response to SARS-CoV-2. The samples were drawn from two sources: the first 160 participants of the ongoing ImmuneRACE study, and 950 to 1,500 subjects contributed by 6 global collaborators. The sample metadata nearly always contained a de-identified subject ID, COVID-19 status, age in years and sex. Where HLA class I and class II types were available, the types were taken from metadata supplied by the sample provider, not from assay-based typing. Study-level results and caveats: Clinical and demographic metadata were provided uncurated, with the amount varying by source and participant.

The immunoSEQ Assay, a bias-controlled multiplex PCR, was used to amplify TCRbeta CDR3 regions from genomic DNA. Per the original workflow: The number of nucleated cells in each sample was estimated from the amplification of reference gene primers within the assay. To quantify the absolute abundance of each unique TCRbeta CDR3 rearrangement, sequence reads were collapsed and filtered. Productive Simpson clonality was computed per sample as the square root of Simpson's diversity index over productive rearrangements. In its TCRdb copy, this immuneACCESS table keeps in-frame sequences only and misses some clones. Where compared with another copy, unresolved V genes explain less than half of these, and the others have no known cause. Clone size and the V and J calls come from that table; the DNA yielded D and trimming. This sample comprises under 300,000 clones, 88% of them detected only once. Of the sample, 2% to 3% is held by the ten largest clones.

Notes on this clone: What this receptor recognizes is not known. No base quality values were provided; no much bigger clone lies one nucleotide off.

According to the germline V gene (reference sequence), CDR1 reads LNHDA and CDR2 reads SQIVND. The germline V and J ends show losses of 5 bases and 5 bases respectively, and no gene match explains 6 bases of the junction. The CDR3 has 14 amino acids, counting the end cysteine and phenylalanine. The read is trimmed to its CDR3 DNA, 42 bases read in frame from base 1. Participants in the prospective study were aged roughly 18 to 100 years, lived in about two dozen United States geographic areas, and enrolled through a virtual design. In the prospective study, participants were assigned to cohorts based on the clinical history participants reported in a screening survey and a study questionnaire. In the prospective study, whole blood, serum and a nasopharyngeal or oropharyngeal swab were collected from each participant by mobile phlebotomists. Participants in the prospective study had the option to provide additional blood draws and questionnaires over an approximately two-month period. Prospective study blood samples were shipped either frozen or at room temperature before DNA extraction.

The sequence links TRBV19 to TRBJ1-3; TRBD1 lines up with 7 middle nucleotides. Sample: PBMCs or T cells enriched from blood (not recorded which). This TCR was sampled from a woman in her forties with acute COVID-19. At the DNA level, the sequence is TGTGCCAGTAGTGCGCAGGGGGTTAGAAACACCATATATTTT. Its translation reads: CASSAQGVRNTIYF.